This entry lists 22 T cell receptor beta chains sequenced from one sample in a study of T cells in Graves' hyperthyroidism and ophthalmopathy. Using RNA transcripts as the source, TCR beta CDR3 regions were amplified. TCR CDR3 regions were first amplified by RT-PCR with HTBI primers. Via MiXCR, TCRdb re-called the multiplex PCR reads, giving one row per CDR3 protein. The sample shows hundreds of thousands of distinct CDR3 sequences, roughly 17% of them seen only once. The specimen was blood. These receptors originate from a woman aged 25 to 39 with Graves' hyperthyroidism.

The table lists this clonotype with a few counts. J is TRBJ1-2 and V is TRBV12-3 or TRBV12-4; 9 bases map to TRBD1. The CDR3 consists of 14 residues. Trimming cost V 6 bases and J 9 bases; bases outside gene matches: 11. The CDR3 DNA sequence: TGTGCCAGCAGGACTACAGGGGGCAGTGGAAGCTACACCTTC. It encodes CASRTTGGSGSYTF.

The rearrangement links TRBV19 to TRBJ1-1; the D is unclear. V lost 6 bases and J 1 base, leaving 15 bases between the germline ends. From germline, CDR1 is LNHDA and CDR2 SQIVND (reference sequence). The CDR3 sequence is 15 residues long. The CDR3 DNA sequence: TGTGCCAGTAGCGCCACACCAGCGGGGAACACTGAAGCTTTCTTT. Residues: CASSATPAGNTEAFF.

The V call is TRBV5-1, the J call TRBJ2-3; 8 nucleotides line up with TRBD1. The CDR3 runs to 14 residues. CDR1 and CDR2 (germline): SGHRS, YFSETQ. With V trimmed by 3 bases and J by 5 bases, 5 bases remained unmatched. The chain's CDR3 is CASSSRQGQDTQYF. The CDR3 nucleotides read TGCGCCAGCAGCTCTCGACAGGGGCAAGATACGCAGTATTTT. Full variable domain (missing parts from reference TRBV5-1 and TRBJ2-3): KAGVTQTPRYLIKTRGQQVTLSCSPISGHRSVSWYQQTPGQGLQFLFEYFSETQRNKGNFPGRFSGRQFSNSRSEMNVSTLELGDSALYLCASSSRQGQDTQYFGPGTRLTVL.

The V gene is TRBV7-9, the J gene TRBJ1-1, with unresolved D. Germline-derived CDR1 and CDR2 are SEHNR and FQNEAQ (reference sequence). Trimming left V 5 bases short and J 7 bases short, with 14 bases between. The length of the CDR3 is 13 residues. CDR3: CASSAPSQIEAFF. DNA for the CDR3: TGTGCCAGCAGCGCACCGAGTCAAATTGAAGCTTTCTTT.

This clonotype was detected many times. The chain couples TRBV28 to TRBJ2-1; D gene uncertain. Germline CDR1 is MDHEN and CDR2 is SYDVKM. V gave up 6 bases and J gave up 6 bases, with 12 bases separating them. CDR3 length: 13 residues. This chain's CDR3 is CASSLIYVNEQFF. The CDR3 DNA sequence: TGTGCCAGCAGCCTCATCTATGTCAATGAGCAGTTCTTC.

The V and J genes are TRBV3-1 and TRBJ1-1; the match to TRBD1 covers 10 bases. After removal of 0 bases from V and 3 bases from J, the junction contained 10 bases not matched to a gene. Germline V gene data show CDR1 as LGHDT and CDR2 as YNNKEL (reference sequence). This CDR3 spans 18 amino acids. CDR3 sequence reads: CASSQDGGLGQGYTEAFF. The DNA of the CDR3 is TGTGCCAGCAGCCAAGATGGCGGTTTGGGACAGGGGTACACTGAAGCTTTCTTT. Complete variable domain (other parts from reference TRBV3-1 and TRBJ1-1): DTAVSQTPKYLVTQMGNDKSIKCEQNLGHDTMYWYKQDSKKFLKIMFSYNNKELIINETVPNRFSPKSPDKAHLNLHINSLELGDSAVYFCASSQDGGLGQGYTEAFFGQGTRLTVV.

This clonotype was seen many times. J is TRBJ2-1 and V is TRBV5-1; D unresolved. The CDR3 loop spans 14 amino acids. V was pared by 8 bases and J by 0 bases, with 12 bases between. Per germline, CDR1 SGHRS and CDR2 YFSETQ. The DNA of the CDR3 is TGCGCCAGTACCGGTCAGAGCTCCTACAATGAGCAGTTCTTC. Its protein product is CASTGQSSYNEQFF.

The chain is built from TRBV20-1 and TRBJ1-2; D uncertain. CDR1 is DFQATT, CDR2 SNEGSKA, per germline (reference sequence). The CDR3 runs 12 residues. Trimming took off 1 base at V and 5 bases at J, with 8 bases between the two ends. DNA of the CDR3: TGCAGTGCTAGAGTAGGTGGTTATGGCTACACCTTC. This sequence encodes CSARVGGYGYTF.

This clonotype was seen ten or more times. This chain connects TRBV20-1 to TRBJ1-5; 7 bases match TRBD1. V trimming: 3 bases; J trimming: 4 bases; junction bases outside the gene matches: 9. Germline V CDR1 and CDR2: DFQATT, SNEGSKA (reference sequence). This CDR3 region has 15 residues. CDR3 in amino acids: CSARGGQGENQPQHF. The CDR3 coding sequence is TGCAGTGCTAGGGGTGGGCAGGGGGAGAATCAGCCCCAGCATTTT.

This clonotype has a count of ten or more. The chain recombines TRBV2 with TRBJ2-1, with TRBD1 identical over 10 bases. Germline trimming cut 6 bases from V and 2 bases from J; bases unmatched to any gene: 4. Germline-derived CDR1 and CDR2 are SNHLY and FYNNEI. The CDR3 totals 15 residues. CDR3 residues: CASRGQGSTYNEQFF. The CDR3 DNA reads TGTGCCAGCAGGGGACAGGGGAGTACCTACAATGAGCAGTTCTTC.

This clonotype appeared many times. The chain links TRBV28 to TRBJ2-7; D remains ambiguous. Per the germline V gene, CDR1 is MDHEN and CDR2 is SYDVKM. The CDR3 has 12 amino acids. The V end lost 6 bases, the J end lost 6 bases, and 12 bases lay between the germline ends. The CDR3 nucleotides read TGTGCCAGCAGCTACCCGCCTGGCGAGCAGTACTTC. It translates to CASSYPPGEQYF.

This clonotype appeared many times. The CDR3 loop reads CASSLAGPYSNQPQHF. The CDR3 DNA follows: TGTGCCAGCAGTTTAGCCGGGCCGTATAGCAATCAGCCCCAGCATTTT. V is TRBV12-3 or TRBV12-4 and J is TRBJ1-5; no reliable D call. V was pared by 0 bases and J by 0 bases, with 9 bases between. This CDR3 is built from 16 residues.

This clonotype was counted at least ten times. This chain joins TRBV28 and TRBJ2-4, with D hard to call. Germline assignment: CDR1 MDHEN and CDR2 SYDVKM. V was shortened by 5 bases and J by 4 bases, with 12 bases between the two germline ends. The length of the CDR3 is 14 residues. This CDR3 reads CASSPAERKNIQYF. DNA for the CDR3: TGTGCCAGCAGTCCCGCAGAGAGGAAAAACATTCAGTACTTC.

The V gene is TRBV27, the J gene TRBJ1-2; D is undetermined. CDR3 length: 14 residues. Trimming cost V 0 bases and J 4 bases, with 9 bases left between them. CDR1 is MNHEY, CDR2 SMNVEV, per germline (reference sequence). The CDR3: CASSLSAGFYGYTF. The CDR3 DNA reads as TGTGCCAGCAGTTTATCAGCAGGTTTCTATGGCTACACCTTC.

This clonotype was observed many times. This sequence joins TRBV28 and TRBJ1-5; D is ambiguous. V was cut by 6 bases and J by 1 base, with 13 bases left in between. CDR3 length: 15 amino acids. Germline V gives CDR1 MDHEN, CDR2 SYDVKM. CDR3 in DNA: TGTGCCAGCAGCTGGGAGGGTGAAAGCAATCAGCCCCAGCATTTT. Its protein is CASSWEGESNQPQHF.

For the CDR3, the DNA is TGTGCCAGCAGCGTAGGACTAGAGGGAGATACGCAGTATTTT. Its translation: CASSVGLEGDTQYF. V usage is TRBV9 and J usage is TRBJ2-3; possibly TRBD2 for D (6 bases). Germline V gene data show CDR1 as SGDLS and CDR2 as YYNGEE. Trimming left V 0 bases short and J 5 bases short, with 10 bases between. The CDR3 totals 14 residues.

The chain joins TRBV19 to TRBJ1-1; maybe TRBD1 (6 bases). CDR1 is LNHDA and CDR2 is SQIVND in the germline V gene (reference sequence). V was clipped by 3 bases and J by 7 bases, with 12 bases between them. CDR3 length: 13 residues. The CDR3 region has the DNA TGTGCCAGTAGTATTGGGGGGCTGAGTGAAGCTTTCTTT. Translating gives CASSIGGLSEAFF.

The rearrangement joins TRBV30 to TRBJ1-2; tentative D call: TRBD1 (6 bases). V was shortened by 4 bases and J by 8 bases, with 11 bases between the two germline ends. The germline V gene has CDR1 GTSNPN and CDR2 SVGIG (reference sequence). The CDR3 loop spans 11 amino acids. The CDR3 DNA reads TGTGCCTGGACTACAGGGCAAGGCTACACCTTC. This gives the protein CAWTTGQGYTF.

This clonotype occurred a few times. The chain employs TRBV11-2 and TRBJ2-7; D is unclear. The V and J ends lost 2 bases and 3 bases respectively, with 11 bases between them. The V gene's germline CDR1 is SGHAT and CDR2 FQNNGV. The CDR3 contains 14 residues. The CDR3 sequence: CASSLYTSYYEQYF. CDR3 DNA: TGTGCCAGCAGCTTATATACAAGTTACTACGAGCAGTACTTC.

This clonotype was counted at least ten times. In DNA, the CDR3 is TGTGCCACCAGTGATACGACAGGCGGGTTGAGCGAGCAGTACTTC. Its translation: CATSDTTGGLSEQYF. The chain has TRBV24-1 and TRBJ2-7; tentative D call: TRBD1 (6 bases). The V gene lost 3 bases and the J gene lost 6 bases, with 17 bases spanning the gap. The CDR3 extends over 15 amino acids. Germline assignment: CDR1 KGHDR and CDR2 SFDVKD.

In its sample, this clonotype was seen a few times. The J gene is TRBJ1-5, the V gene TRBV19, with unresolved D. Trimming pared 0 bases from V and 2 bases from J, leaving 8 bases between. CDR3 length equals 15 residues. Germline CDR1 is LNHDA and CDR2 is SQIVND (reference sequence). The CDR3 DNA is TGTGCCAGTAGTATAGATGGCAGCCGCAATCAGCCCCAGCATTTT. It is translated as CASSIDGSRNQPQHF.

With regard to this clonotype: A much larger clone sits a single nucleotide away, making a read error possible. The J gene is TRBJ1-2, the V gene TRBV5-4; unclear D gene. The CDR3 is made up of 14 amino acids. The germline V gene encodes CDR1 SGHNT and CDR2 YYREEE (reference sequence). Between the trimmed V and J ends, which lost 0 bases and 3 bases, there was a span of 9 bases. CDR3 bases: TGTGCCAGCAGCTTGGAGGGATACTACTATGGCTACACCTTC. Amino acid sequence: CASSLEGYYYGYTF.